The next 15 T cell receptor beta chains were all read from a single sample in a study of blood T cells in healthy people across ages. The second PCR ran about 6 to 12 cycles with a sample-barcoded 5' primer and J-beta primers. TCRdb called the 5' RACE reads again in MiXCR, with one record for every CDR3 protein. The sample has 1,300,000 or so distinct CDR3 sequences; approximately 59% are singletons. The material sequenced was blood. Receptor source: a man aged 18 to 35 in good health.

This clonotype was recorded once. The chain uses TRBV6-2 or TRBV6-3 and TRBJ2-7; D remains unclear. This CDR3 has 14 residues. Germline lookup yields CDR1 MNHEY and CDR2 SVGEGT. Trimming stripped 11 bases from V and 3 bases from J, with 20 bases between. In nucleotides, the CDR3 is TGTGCCGCAAACCAAGCAGTTTTAAACTACGAGCAGTACTTC. The encoded protein is CAANQAVLNYEQYF.

This chain links TRBV29-1 with TRBJ1-1; D is possibly TRBD1 (5 bases). V was clipped by 3 bases and J by 11 bases, with 19 bases between them. There are 13 residues in the CDR3. Germline V lookup: CDR1 SQVTM, CDR2 ANQGSEA. CDR3 bases: TGCAGCGTTGATGGGGCGGGACCCGGTGAGGCTTTCTTT. It specifies CSVDGAGPGEAFF.

The chain links TRBV20-1 to TRBJ2-1, with TRBD1 matching 8 bases. Germline CDR1 reads DFQATT; CDR2 reads SNEGSKA (reference sequence). There are 13 residues in the CDR3. Losses at the gene ends were 6 bases for V and 4 bases for J; bases not matched to a gene: 5. CDR3: CSAGTGSYNEQFF. Here the CDR3 DNA reads TGCAGTGCCGGGACAGGTTCATACAATGAGCAGTTCTTC.

The V call is TRBV20-1, the J call TRBJ2-5, with 10 bases aligning to TRBD2. Germline values: CDR1 DFQATT, CDR2 SNEGSKA (reference sequence). There are 13 residues in the CDR3. Unmatched junction bases numbered 5, after V lost 5 bases and J lost 5 bases. The CDR3 DNA follows: TGCAGTGCTGCGACTAGCGGGTCGGAGACCCAGTACTTC. Translating gives CSAATSGSETQYF.

The CDR3 sequence: CSARPPLGGEQYF. The CDR3 DNA reads as TGCAGTGCTAGACCCCCGCTTGGTGGTGAGCAGTACTTC. V and J are TRBV20-1 and TRBJ2-7, with no clear D. The V gene's germline CDR1 is DFQATT and CDR2 SNEGSKA (reference sequence). The CDR3 consists of 13 residues. Trimming pared 2 bases from V and 7 bases from J, leaving 15 bases between.

The chain employs TRBV7-2 and TRBJ2-7, with 8 bases identical to TRBD1. J was trimmed by 3 bases and V by 7 bases; bases with no gene match: 11. Germline-derived CDR1 and CDR2 are SGHTA and FQGNSA. CDR3 length: 15 amino acids. In DNA, the CDR3 is TGTGCCAGCACCACTCCACAGGGGGTTGACTACGAGCAGTACTTC. It codes for CASTTPQGVDYEQYF.

This clonotype was found a few times. This sequence joins TRBV5-1 and TRBJ2-3, with unresolved D. This CDR3 spans 14 amino acids. The germline V gene encodes CDR1 SGHRS and CDR2 YFSETQ. With 2 bases removed from V and 2 bases from J, the gap between germline ends came to 9 bases. The DNA for the CDR3 is TGCGCCAGCAGCTTTAGTCTGGTCACAGATACGCAGTATTTT. The encoded protein is CASSFSLVTDTQYF.

This clonotype was counted between two and nine times. The V and J genes are TRBV6-6 and TRBJ2-7, with D tentatively TRBD1 (6 bases). This CDR3 has 15 amino acids. Germline values: CDR1 MNHNY, CDR2 SVGAGI (reference sequence). The V gene lost 8 bases and the J gene lost 3 bases, with 20 bases spanning the gap. The CDR3 nucleotides read TGTGCCAGCCTAGGCTCCCACAGGGCGGACTACGAGCAGTACTTC. It codes for CASLGSHRADYEQYF.

This clonotype was detected once. The chain links TRBV10-3 to TRBJ2-7; D not certain. CDR3 length: 13 amino acids. The ends were cut back, 3 bases at V and 6 bases at J, with 12 bases in the middle. The germline V gene encodes CDR1 ENHRY and CDR2 SYGVKD. The CDR3 loop reads CAISDRPHGEQYF. Written as DNA, the CDR3 is TGTGCCATCAGTGATCGACCCCACGGCGAGCAGTACTTC.

This clonotype has more than one count but fewer than ten. The gene calls are TRBV15 and TRBJ2-3; D call uncertain. CDR1 LNHNV and CDR2 YYDKDF come from the germline V gene (reference sequence). V was trimmed by 3 bases and J by 4 bases, leaving 11 bases between them. The CDR3 spans 14 residues. For the CDR3, the DNA is TGTGCCACCAGCAGCTTACCTAGGGCAGATACGCAGTATTTT. Residues: CATSSLPRADTQYF.

The genes are TRBV12-3 or TRBV12-4 and TRBJ2-1; tentatively, D is TRBD1 (6 bases). The DNA end is a closer match to TRBJ2-7, so the J assignment may be wrong. The CDR3 is made up of 11 amino acids. CDR3 amino acids: CASGDNNEQYF. DNA for the CDR3: TGTGCCAGCGGGGACAACAATGAGCAGTACTTC.

The genes are TRBV7-9 and TRBJ2-7; TRBD1 is a possible D gene (6 bases). V was shortened by 4 bases and J by 4 bases, with 11 bases between the two germline ends. The germline V gene has CDR1 SEHNR and CDR2 FQNEAQ (reference sequence). The CDR3 is 13 amino acids. DNA for the CDR3: TGTGCCAGCAGCTGCCGGGACAATTACGAGCAGTACTTC. Its protein is CASSCRDNYEQYF.

The chain recombines TRBV7-9 with TRBJ1-2, with a tentative D call TRBD1 (5 bases). Trimming left V 5 bases short and J 5 bases short, with 12 bases between. The germline gives CDR1 SEHNR, CDR2 FQNEAQ (reference sequence). The CDR3 runs to 13 residues. CDR3: CASSPATAYGYTF. The CDR3, as DNA: TGTGCCAGCAGCCCAGCGACAGCATATGGCTACACCTTC.

The V gene is TRBV5-1, the J gene TRBJ2-2, with D tentatively TRBD1 (5 bases). V lost 4 bases to trimming and J lost 9 bases, with 16 bases between them. The CDR3 contains 14 residues. Per the germline V gene, CDR1 is SGHRS and CDR2 is YFSETQ. Here the CDR3 reads CASSPDDQGRELFF. The CDR3 DNA sequence: TGCGCCAGCAGCCCCGACGACCAGGGCCGGGAGCTGTTTTTT.

The chain is built from TRBV4-2 and TRBJ1-6; D not certain. Germline values: CDR1 LGHNA, CDR2 YNFKEQ. The CDR3 has 16 residues. The V end was cut by 0 bases, the J end by 3 bases, with 9 bases between. CDR3 sequence: CASSQEIGNYNSPLHF. Here the CDR3 DNA reads TGTGCCAGCAGCCAAGAAATAGGAAACTATAATTCACCCCTCCACTTT.